This entry lists 17 T cell receptor beta chains sequenced from one sample in a study of T cells in Graves' hyperthyroidism and ophthalmopathy. What was amplified from RNA transcripts were TCR beta CDR3 regions. The TCR CDR3 was amplified in a first-round RT-PCR using the HTBI primer set. Each CDR3 protein is one row after TCRdb ran MiXCR on the multiplex PCR reads. Of approximately 700,000 distinct CDR3 sequences listed, 45% are singletons. The material sequenced was peripheral blood or thyroid tissue (not recorded which). The receptors shown here come from an adult man with Graves' disease, either hyperthyroidism or ophthalmopathy (not recorded which).

This clonotype was observed many times. The chain has TRBV15 and TRBJ2-2; D is uncertain. V was trimmed by 0 bases and J by 9 bases, leaving 8 bases between them. Per the germline V gene, CDR1 is LNHNV and CDR2 is YYDKDF (reference sequence). The CDR3 runs to 13 residues. The chain's CDR3 is CATSRERFRELFF. The DNA of the CDR3 is TGTGCCACCAGCAGAGAGAGGTTCCGGGAGCTGTTTTTT.

This clonotype was counted at least ten times. Here the CDR3 DNA reads TGTGCCAGCAGCCCACAACGGGACACTGAAGCTTTCTTT. Encoded protein: CASSPQRDTEAFF. The chain employs TRBV7-9 and TRBJ1-1; unclear D gene. This CDR3 is 13 amino acids long. The germline V and J ends were trimmed by 5 bases and 3 bases, with 10 bases remaining between them. Germline V gene sequence: CDR1 SEHNR, CDR2 FQNEAQ (reference sequence).

To note about this clonotype: The junction departs from germline at one end; a sequencing error may be responsible. DNA of the CDR3: TGTACCAGCAGCAAGGGATTGATGAACACTGAAGCTTTCTTT. Its protein product is CTSSKGLMNTEAFF. V gene TRBV5-8 combines with J gene TRBJ1-1; the D is unclear. The germline CDR1 and CDR2 sequences are SGHTS and YDEGEE. This CDR3 is built from 14 residues.

This clonotype was counted a few times. The rearrangement uses TRBV7-9 and TRBJ1-1; 8 positions agree with TRBD1. With V trimmed by 5 bases and J by 3 bases, 8 bases remained unmatched. Germline CDR1 is SEHNR and CDR2 is FQNEAQ (reference sequence). This CDR3 contains 15 residues. The CDR3 nucleotides read TGTGCCAGCAGCGAAACAGGGGGAGTTTACACTGAAGCTTTCTTT. It encodes CASSETGGVYTEAFF.

This clonotype showed up just a few times. The rearrangement uses TRBV11-2 and TRBJ2-5; D might be TRBD1 (6 bases). V was shortened by 5 bases and J by 2 bases, with 15 bases between the two germline ends. The CDR3 runs 15 residues. In germline, CDR1 is SGHAT, CDR2 FQNNGV. CDR3 sequence (DNA): TGTGCCAGCAGCACCGGGACACGCGATCAAGAGACCCAGTACTTC. Translation: CASSTGTRDQETQYF.

The V gene is TRBV7-2, the J gene TRBJ2-7; D possibly corresponds to TRBD2 (7 bases). The CDR3 length is 15 residues. Germline CDR1 is SGHTA and CDR2 is FQGNSA. The V end lost 3 bases, the J end lost 3 bases, and 15 bases lay between the germline ends. The CDR3 reads CASSFSAGAVYEQYF. The CDR3 bases are TGTGCCAGCAGCTTCTCTGCGGGGGCCGTCTACGAGCAGTACTTC.

The chain joins TRBV10-3 to TRBJ2-5; 11 nucleotides agree with TRBD2. Germline assignment: CDR1 ENHRY and CDR2 SYGVKD. The CDR3 spans 16 residues. V lost 10 bases and J lost 1; bases outside the gene matches: 11. The CDR3 region is CASTTVAGGTQETQYF. CDR3 DNA: TGTGCCAGCACCACAGTAGCGGGGGGGACCCAAGAGACCCAGTACTTC.

As regards this clonotype: Given a much more abundant clone one base away, this may be a read error. The chain uses TRBV5-1 and TRBJ1-2; perhaps TRBD1 as D (6 bases). V lost 0 bases, J lost 4 bases, and 10 bases lay in between. CDR3 length: 14 amino acids. The germline CDR1 and CDR2 sequences are SGHRS and YFSETQ. Written as DNA, the CDR3 is TGCGCCAGCAGCTTGGAGTTACAGGGCTATGGCTACACCTTC. Translated: CASSLELQGYGYTF. The full variable domain, with the rest looked up from reference TRBV5-1 and TRBJ1-2, is KAGVTQTPRYLIKTRGQQVTLSCSPISGHRSVSWYQQTPGQGLQFLFEYFSETQRNKGNFPGRFSGRQFSNSRSEMNVSTLELGDSALYLCASSLELQGYGYTFGSGTRLTVV.

This clonotype was seen repeatedly, ten times or more. The chain has TRBV20-1 and TRBJ2-7; TRBD2 agrees at 7 bases. The V and J ends lost 1 base and 2 bases, in that order; junction bases with no gene match: 5. Looked up from germline, CDR1 is DFQATT and CDR2 is SNEGSKA (reference sequence). This CDR3 region has 14 residues. The CDR3 sequence is CSARGASGAYEQYF. The CDR3 DNA reads as TGCAGTGCTAGAGGGGCTAGCGGAGCCTACGAGCAGTACTTC.

The chain carries TRBV7-9 and TRBJ1-1; D is uncertain. The CDR3 has 15 amino acids. Trimming removed 1 base from V and 8 bases from J, with 17 bases in between. Germline lookup yields CDR1 SEHNR and CDR2 FQNEAQ (reference sequence). CDR3 nucleotides: TGTGCCAGCAGCTTAGTCCCTGGTGGCACTGGGGAAGCTTTCTTT. Its protein is CASSLVPGGTGEAFF.

This chain links TRBV7-9 with TRBJ1-3; 7 bases align to TRBD1. The V gene end was trimmed by 9 bases and the J gene end by 3 bases; junction bases not matched to a gene: 11. The germline V gene encodes CDR1 SEHNR and CDR2 FQNEAQ (reference sequence). The CDR3 covers 15 residues. DNA of the CDR3: TGTGCCAGTAGCACCGGGACAGATTTTGGAAACACCATATATTTT. It encodes CASSTGTDFGNTIYF.

This clonotype showed up just a few times. At one end the junction does not follow the germline gene, possibly because of a read error. This chain uses TRBV7-2 with TRBJ2-7; D is tentatively TRBD1 or TRBD2 (5 bases each). CDR3 length: 15 amino acids. Germline V gene data show CDR1 as SGHTA and CDR2 as FQGNSA. The DNA for the CDR3 is TGCGCCAGCAGCCTCCGGGACGGAAGCTCCTACGAGCAGTACTTC. Its translation: CASSLRDGSSYEQYF.

This clonotype appeared a few times. The chain employs TRBV5-4 and TRBJ1-1; no reliable D call. The V and J ends lost 3 bases and 1 base respectively, with 7 bases between them. The CDR3 totals 13 residues. Germline V gene sequence: CDR1 SGHNT, CDR2 YYREEE (reference sequence). CDR3 loop: CASSSTWNTEAFF. The DNA of the CDR3 is TGTGCCAGCAGCTCCACCTGGAACACTGAAGCTTTCTTT.

This clonotype was counted between two and nine times. J is TRBJ2-5 and V is TRBV7-2; D might be TRBD2 (5 bases). Germline V gene data show CDR1 as SGHTA and CDR2 as FQGNSA. Trimming left V 6 bases short and J 0 bases short, with 20 bases between. The CDR3 has 17 amino acids. The CDR3 DNA reads as TGTGCCAGCAGTCGCGCCCCGGCGGGCTCTTACCAAGAGACCCAGTACTTC. This translates into CASSRAPAGSYQETQYF.

At least ten counts were recorded for this clonotype. The chain links TRBV7-8 to TRBJ1-6; tentatively, D is TRBD1 (5 bases). This CDR3 spans 15 amino acids. Trimming removed 0 bases at V and 10 bases at J, with 13 bases between. The germline V gene encodes CDR1 SGHVS and CDR2 FQNEAQ. This CDR3 is CASSLAQAGSSPLHF. Written as DNA, the CDR3 is TGTGCCAGCAGCTTAGCACAGGCGGGCAGCTCACCCCTCCACTTT.

The V gene is TRBV29-1, the J gene TRBJ1-2, with TRBD1 identical over 10 bases. The J segment lost 0 bases and the V segment lost 6 bases, leaving 4 bases of the junction unmatched. This CDR3 has 14 residues. Germline CDR1 SQVTM, CDR2 ANQGSEA. The CDR3: CSVGTGASNYGYTF. The CDR3 DNA reads TGCAGCGTGGGGACAGGGGCGTCTAACTATGGCTACACCTTC.

This clonotype was seen ten or more times. V usage is TRBV12-3 or TRBV12-4 and J usage is TRBJ1-5; TRBD1 agrees at 8 bases. This CDR3 has 13 residues. V was clipped by 6 bases and J by 7 bases; unmatched bases: 5. In DNA, the CDR3 is TGTGCCAGCAGGCGGACAGGGCAACAGCCCCAGCATTTT. This codes for CASRRTGQQPQHF.